The 23 T cell receptor beta chains listed next were all sequenced from one sample in a study of control samples from healthy donors and cancer patients. Assay used: immunoSEQ multiplex PCR; TCRdb lists only in-frame clones, some missing. The table shows about 130,000 clones, with approximately 90% occurring only once. Sequences were obtained from blood. These TCRs come from a woman aged 45-65 years in good health.

This clone appeared a single time. The genes are TRBV2 and TRBJ2-5, with D perhaps matching TRBD2 (6 bases). The CDR3 sequence is 15 residues long. Germline V gene lookup returns CDR1 SNHLY and CDR2 FYNNEI. Trimming took off 5 bases at V and 1 base at J, with 14 bases between the two ends. DNA for the CDR3: TGTGCCAGCAGTCCCATGGGGGGACCCCAAGAGACCCAGTACTTC. Translated, it gives CASSPMGGPQETQYF.

J is TRBJ2-2 and V is TRBV2; D might be TRBD1 or TRBD2, each matching 5 bases. The V gene's germline CDR1 is SNHLY and CDR2 FYNNEI. There are 16 residues in the CDR3. V lost 4 bases and J lost 4, with 16 bases in between. In DNA form, the CDR3 reads TGTGCCAGCAGTGGGGACCCCCTCCGGCTCACCGGGGAGCTGTTTTTT. Translation gives CASSGDPLRLTGELFF.

V gene TRBV10-3 combines with J gene TRBJ2-7; the D gene is possibly TRBD2 (5 bases). The ends were cut back, 6 bases at V and 2 bases at J, with 14 bases in the middle. Germline V gives CDR1 ENHRY, CDR2 SYGVKD. This CDR3 comprises 14 residues. CDR3 sequence reads: CAIRAEDRAYEQYF. The DNA of the CDR3 is TGTGCCATCAGGGCGGAGGACCGAGCCTACGAGCAGTACTTC.

CDR3 DNA: TGTGCCAGCAGTAAAGGACTAGCGGGATATGATGTGAACATTCAGTACTTC. This codes for CASSKGLAGYDVNIQYF. The gene calls are TRBV27 and TRBJ2-4, with TRBD2 matching 12 bases. This CDR3 has 17 amino acids. Trimming cost V 5 bases and J 7 bases; bases outside gene matches: 12. The V gene's germline CDR1 is MNHEY and CDR2 SMNVEV (reference sequence).

About this clone: At one boundary the junction diverges from the germline segment, which might be a read error. V and J are TRBV6-5 and TRBJ1-6; the D gene is possibly TRBD1 (5 bases). The germline gives CDR1 MNHEY, CDR2 SVGAGI. This CDR3 contains 15 residues. CDR3 sequence (DNA): TGTGCCGGCAGTTACTGGCGCAGGGTGAATTCACCCCTCCACTTT. Translated, it gives CAGSYWRRVNSPLHF.

The chain uses TRBV29-1 and TRBJ2-2; 10 bases map to TRBD2. Germline V CDR1 and CDR2: SQVTM, ANQGSEA. After removal of 7 bases from V and 3 bases from J, the junction contained 5 bases not matched to a gene. CDR3 length: 14 amino acids. The CDR3 sequence is CSGKLAGDTGELFF. CDR3 nucleotides: TGCAGCGGAAAGCTAGCGGGAGACACCGGGGAGCTGTTTTTT.

This clone was detected once. V usage is TRBV29-1 and J usage is TRBJ1-1; a possible D gene is TRBD1 (5 bases). Trimming cost V 4 bases and J 0 bases, with 12 bases left between them. There are 14 residues in the CDR3. CDR1 SQVTM and CDR2 ANQGSEA come from the germline V gene. The CDR3 nucleotides read TGCAGCGTTGCGGGGCCCGGTTTGAACACTGAAGCTTTCTTT. Amino acid sequence: CSVAGPGLNTEAFF.

V is TRBV9 and J is TRBJ1-1; no reliable D call. Trimming pared 4 bases from V and 4 bases from J, leaving 11 bases between. The CDR3 loop spans 13 amino acids. Per the germline V gene, CDR1 is SGDLS and CDR2 is YYNGEE. CDR3 bases: TGTGCCAGCAGCCCACAAGGGAGCACTGAAGCTTTCTTT. Its translation is CASSPQGSTEAFF.

This chain links TRBV12-3 or TRBV12-4 with TRBJ2-2; D unclear. CDR3 length equals 13 residues. Trimming removed 4 bases at V and 5 bases at J, with 8 bases between. The CDR3 protein is CASSSSYTGELFF. CDR3 coding DNA: TGTGCCAGCAGTTCCTCCTATACCGGGGAGCTGTTTTTT.

This chain links TRBV5-1 with TRBJ1-2; no clear D gene. This CDR3 has 15 amino acids. Trimming took off 4 bases at V and 8 bases at J, with 21 bases between the two ends. Germline V gene lookup returns CDR1 SGHRS and CDR2 YFSETQ. The CDR3: CASSLDGPGLGGYTF. CDR3 DNA: TGCGCCAGCAGCCTGGACGGACCAGGCTTAGGGGGCTACACCTTC. The full variable domain, with the rest looked up from reference TRBV5-1 and TRBJ1-2, is KAGVTQTPRYLIKTRGQQVTLSCSPISGHRSVSWYQQTPGQGLQFLFEYFSETQRNKGNFPGRFSGRQFSNSRSEMNVSTLELGDSALYLCASSLDGPGLGGYTFGSGTRLTVV.

V is TRBV28 and J is TRBJ2-7, with D tentatively TRBD1 or TRBD2 (5 bases each). CDR3 length equals 16 residues. Looked up from germline, CDR1 is MDHEN and CDR2 is SYDVKM. V lost 3 bases to trimming and J lost 2 bases, with 17 bases between them. CDR3 in DNA: TGTGCCAGCAGTTTCCCCCCCCAGGGACGGACCTACGAGCAGTACTTC. This gives the protein CASSFPPQGRTYEQYF. Together with reference TRBV28 and TRBJ2-7, the CDR3 gives the full variable domain: DVKVTQSSRYLVKRTGEKVFLECVQDMDHENMFWYRQDPGLGLRLIYFSYDVKMKEKGDIPEGYSVSREKKERFSLILESASTNQTSMYLCASSFPPQGRTYEQYFGPGTRLTVT.

The CDR3 nucleotides read TGTGCCAGCACCCAAACGAGGGGGGTAAGGGGCGAGCAGTACTTC. This codes for CASTQTRGVRGEQYF. The chain joins TRBV28 to TRBJ2-7, with D tentatively TRBD1 or TRBD2 (6 bases each). The CDR3 spans 15 residues. V was shortened by 7 bases and J by 6 bases, with 22 bases between the two germline ends. Germline V gene lookup returns CDR1 MDHEN and CDR2 SYDVKM. The variable domain in full, with the rest retrieved from reference TRBV28 and TRBJ2-7, is DVKVTQSSRYLVKRTGEKVFLECVQDMDHENMFWYRQDPGLGLRLIYFSYDVKMKEKGDIPEGYSVSREKKERFSLILESASTNQTSMYLCASTQTRGVRGEQYFGPGTRLTVT.

The chain carries TRBV3-1 (or the pseudogene TRBV3-2) and TRBJ1-6; D is uncertain. With 4 bases removed from V and 0 bases from J, the gap between germline ends came to 16 bases. This CDR3 has 18 amino acids. Germline V CDR1 and CDR2: LGHDT, YNNKEL (reference sequence). This chain's CDR3 is CASSPEESGISYNSPLHF. In DNA, the CDR3 is TGTGCCAGCAGCCCCGAGGAAAGCGGTATCTCCTATAATTCACCCCTCCACTTT.

The chain has TRBV10-3 and TRBJ1-1; TRBD1 might be the D (5 bases). The CDR3 extends over 12 amino acids. Trimming shortened V by 10 bases and J by 4 bases, and 13 bases separated the two germline ends. Germline lookup yields CDR1 ENHRY and CDR2 SYGVKD. The CDR3 here is CATTGSGTEAFF. The CDR3 region has the DNA TGTGCCACCACAGGTTCGGGCACTGAAGCTTTCTTT.

This sequence joins TRBV9 and TRBJ2-3; 8 bases fit TRBD2. Germline V lookup: CDR1 SGDLS, CDR2 YYNGEE. V gave up 3 bases and J gave up 5 bases; unmatched junction bases: 8. This CDR3 comprises 15 residues. The DNA of the CDR3 is TGTGCCAGCAGCGATCAAGCGGGGGTTGGAGATACGCAGTATTTT. Encoded protein: CASSDQAGVGDTQYF. The full variable domain, with the rest looked up from reference TRBV9 and TRBJ2-3, is DSGVTQTPKHLITATGQRVTLRCSPRSGDLSVYWYQQSLDQGLQFLIQYYNGEERAKGNILERFSAQQFPDLHSELNLSSLELGDSALYFCASSDQAGVGDTQYFGPGTRLTVL.

This rearrangement joins TRBV7-2 to TRBJ2-5, with D maybe TRBD2 (6 bases). The V gene's germline CDR1 is SGHTA and CDR2 FQGNSA. The V end was cut by 1 base, the J end by 3 bases, with 15 bases between. The CDR3 runs 16 residues. DNA of the CDR3: TGTGCCAGCAGCTTAGGTAGAGGTGCGGGAAAAGAGACCCAGTACTTC. Its translation is CASSLGRGAGKETQYF.

The V gene is TRBV12-3 or TRBV12-4, the J gene TRBJ1-1; D not resolved. CDR3 length equals 13 residues. Trimming took off 5 bases at V and 0 bases at J, with 7 bases between the two ends. CDR3 loop: CASSQWVNTEAFF. The CDR3 nucleotides are TGTGCCAGCAGTCAGTGGGTGAACACTGAAGCTTTCTTT.

This chain links TRBV6-2 or TRBV6-3 with TRBJ1-6; D may be TRBD1 (5 bases). CDR1 MNHEY and CDR2 SVGEGT come from the germline V gene. The CDR3 is made up of 14 amino acids. The V end lost 4 bases, the J end lost 9 bases, and 13 bases lay between the germline ends. CDR3 in amino acids: CASSLGRDISPLHF. The CDR3 DNA sequence: TGTGCCAGCAGTTTGGGACGGGATATTTCACCCCTCCACTTT.

This sequence joins TRBV7-9 and TRBJ1-1; D is perhaps TRBD1 (6 bases). This CDR3 is built from 14 residues. The germline CDR1 and CDR2 sequences are SEHNR and FQNEAQ (reference sequence). Trimming pared 5 bases from V and 5 bases from J, leaving 15 bases between. The CDR3 here is CASSRSEGGTEAFF. The CDR3 nucleotides read TGTGCCAGCAGCCGTTCGGAGGGGGGGACTGAAGCTTTCTTT.

V usage is TRBV18 and J usage is TRBJ2-7, with 10 bases aligning to TRBD1. The CDR3 contains 14 residues. CDR1 is KGHSH and CDR2 is LQKENI in the germline V gene. V shed 5 bases and J 4 bases; nucleotides not matched to a gene: 5. CDR3 region: CASSLSDRGYEQYF. The DNA of the CDR3 is TGTGCCAGCTCATTATCGGACAGGGGGTACGAGCAGTACTTC.

J is TRBJ1-1 and V is TRBV2; 7 nucleotides align to TRBD1. The V gene's germline CDR1 is SNHLY and CDR2 FYNNEI. V lost 6 bases to trimming and J lost 1 base; unmatched junction nucleotides: 8. The CDR3 is 15 amino acids. This CDR3 reads CASRDHRGSNTEAFF. Written as DNA, the CDR3 is TGTGCCAGCAGGGATCACAGGGGATCGAACACTGAAGCTTTCTTT. The entire variable domain, with the rest obtained from reference TRBV2 and TRBJ1-1, is as follows: EPEVTQTPSHQVTQMGQEVILRCVPISNHLYFYWYRQILGQKVEFLVSFYNNEISEKSEIFDDQFSVERPDGSNFTLKIRSTKLEDSAMYFCASRDHRGSNTEAFFGQGTRLTVV.

As DNA, the CDR3 is TGTGCCAGCAGTTACGGTACGGGGGACTACGAGCAGTACTTC. Its protein is CASSYGTGDYEQYF. V and J are TRBV6-5 and TRBJ2-7; maybe TRBD2 (6 bases). The CDR3 has 14 residues. Between the trimmed V and J ends, which lost 2 bases and 3 bases, there was a span of 11 bases. In germline, CDR1 is MNHEY, CDR2 SVGAGI.

V is TRBV15 and J is TRBJ1-3; D possibly corresponds to TRBD1 (5 bases). This CDR3 comprises 13 residues. Germline CDR1 LNHNV, CDR2 YYDKDF (reference sequence). The ends were cut back, 6 bases at V and 4 bases at J, with 10 bases in the middle. The CDR3, as DNA: TGTGCCACCAGGGGGACTGACGGAAACACCATATATTTT. This translates into CATRGTDGNTIYF.